The 16 T cell receptor beta chains given below trace back to one sample, sequenced in a study of T cell clonotyping in hematopoietic cell transplantation. Some clones are missing from TCRdb's copy, which holds only in-frame ones; the method was immunoSEQ multiplex PCR. The sample has 13,000 to 15,000 clones, less than 80% seen once. The sequencing input was PBMCs. The receptors stem from a human donor who either received an allogeneic hematopoietic cell transplant for a myeloid malignancy or was a related donor (not recorded which). Some clones in this sample may be carry-over from other donors' samples.

This clone was counted only a few times. The CDR3 DNA follows: TGTGCCAGCAGTGAATTGCCGGGGCAGCCCCAGCATTTT. Its translation: CASSELPGQPQHF. This chain uses TRBV6-1 with TRBJ1-5; D remains unclear. The CDR3 covers 13 residues. The ends were cut back, 2 bases at V and 7 bases at J, with 9 bases in the middle. From germline, CDR1 is MNHNS and CDR2 SASEGT.

This chain connects TRBV7-2 to TRBJ2-5, with 7 bases matching TRBD1. This CDR3 comprises 14 residues. Germline V gene data show CDR1 as SGHTA and CDR2 as FQGNSA. V shed 6 bases and J 3 bases; nucleotides not matched to a gene: 7. CDR3 region: CASSRDRREETQYF. The DNA for the CDR3 is TGTGCCAGCAGTAGGGACAGAAGAGAAGAGACCCAGTACTTC.

A note on this clone: The junction and the germline gene differ at one end; a read error may be behind it. The genes are TRBV5-4 and TRBJ2-7; no clear D gene. CDR3 length: 14 amino acids. Germline V gives CDR1 SGHNT, CDR2 YYREEE (reference sequence). The CDR3, as DNA: TGTGCCAGCAGCTTGGTAGGCCAGCACTACGAGCGGTACTTC. Protein product: CASSLVGQHYERYF.

The chain carries TRBV6-1 and TRBJ1-5, with D unresolved. V was trimmed by 4 bases and J by 7 bases, leaving 8 bases between them. The CDR3 is 12 amino acids. The germline CDR1 and CDR2 sequences are MNHNS and SASEGT. CDR3 coding DNA: TGTGCCAGCAGTGTAGGGAGCCAGCCCCAGCATTTT. Translated: CASSVGSQPQHF.

This clone was counted between two and nine times. This chain connects TRBV6-1 to TRBJ2-7, with D possibly being TRBD1 or TRBD2 (5 bases each). V lost 2 bases and J 0 bases, leaving 8 bases between the germline ends. The CDR3 loop spans 14 amino acids. Germline CDR1 is MNHNS and CDR2 is SASEGT. CDR3 bases: TGTGCCAGCAGTGAACGGGACCCCTCCTACGAGCAGTACTTC. Translated, it gives CASSERDPSYEQYF.

This clone was seen a handful of times. The chain is built from TRBV7-8 and TRBJ1-1; TRBD1 might be the D (5 bases). Germline V gene sequence: CDR1 SGHVS, CDR2 FQNEAQ. Trimming left V 5 bases short and J 7 bases short, with 14 bases between. The CDR3 spans 13 residues. Here the CDR3 DNA reads TGTGCCAGCAGCCCTAGGACCCAGGGTGAAGCTTTCTTT. Translated, it gives CASSPRTQGEAFF.

This clone was seen only a few times. The J gene is TRBJ2-5, the V gene TRBV2, with TRBD2 identical over 13 bases. The J call may be incorrect, as the DNA end agrees better with TRBJ2-7. This CDR3 contains 15 residues. Germline loops: CDR1 SNHLY, CDR2 FYNNEI. CDR3: CASRRLAGGVHEQYF. In DNA form, the CDR3 reads TGTGCCAGCAGAAGACTAGCGGGAGGCGTCCACGAGCAGTACTTC.

DNA of the CDR3: TGTGCCAGTAGTATAGATCGATCTAAGCAGTACTTC. Encoded protein: CASSIDRSKQYF. The chain combines TRBV19 with TRBJ2-7; D is unresolved. Per the germline V gene, CDR1 is LNHDA and CDR2 is SQIVND (reference sequence). V dropped 0 bases and J dropped 8 bases, with 8 bases sitting between them. The CDR3 has 12 residues.

Turning to this clone: Mismatch with germline at one junction end may stem from a read error. The chain is built from TRBV30 and TRBJ2-7; the D gene is possibly TRBD1 (6 bases). CDR3 length: 12 residues. Germline loops: CDR1 GTSNPN, CDR2 SVGIG (reference sequence). The CDR3 spells CACALQGYEQCF. The CDR3 nucleotides are TGTGCCTGCGCATTACAGGGATACGAGCAGTGCTTC. The variable domain in full, completed from reference TRBV30 and TRBJ2-7, reads SQTIHQWPATLVQPVGSPLSLECTVEGTSNPNLYWYRQAAGRGLQLLFYSVGIGQISSEVPQNLSASRPQDRQFILSSKKLLLSDSGFYLCACALQGYEQCFGPGTRLTVT.

This clone was counted between two and nine times. The V call is TRBV25-1, the J call TRBJ2-1, with 8 bases lining up with TRBD2. V lost 5 bases, J lost 2 bases, and 8 bases stayed unmatched. CDR1 MGHDK and CDR2 SYGVNS come from the germline V gene. This CDR3 is 16 amino acids long. CDR3 loop: CASSPLGGDPYNEQFF. The CDR3 DNA sequence: TGTGCCAGCAGTCCCCTCGGGGGGGATCCCTACAATGAGCAGTTCTTC.

The V gene is TRBV13, the J gene TRBJ2-7, with 15 bases lining up with TRBD2. Germline values: CDR1 PRHDT, CDR2 FYEKMQ (reference sequence). This CDR3 contains 14 residues. V gave up 4 bases and J gave up 7 bases; unmatched junction bases: 2. CDR3 region: CASSSGLAGGEQYF. In nucleotides, the CDR3 is TGTGCCAGCAGCTCGGGACTAGCGGGAGGTGAGCAGTACTTC.

The gene calls are TRBV23-1 and TRBJ2-2; D not resolved. TRBV23-1 is identified as an open reading frame with a role that is uncertain. The CDR3 sequence is 13 residues long. Trimming left V 5 bases short and J 6 bases short, with 10 bases between. The CDR3 protein is CASSLVFAGELFF. Here the CDR3 DNA reads TGCGCCAGCAGTTTGGTATTCGCCGGGGAGCTGTTTTTT.

This chain connects TRBV2 to TRBJ1-5, with 7 bases fitting TRBD1. CDR3 length: 15 residues. CDR1 is SNHLY and CDR2 is FYNNEI in the germline V gene. Trimming cost V 5 bases and J 6 bases; bases outside gene matches: 10. CDR3 sequence: CASSREGAVGQPQHF. The CDR3 DNA sequence: TGTGCCAGCAGTCGCGAGGGGGCGGTAGGTCAGCCCCAGCATTTT.

This clone was detected only a few times. The CDR3 protein is CASSLSIGVEGYTF. CDR3 DNA sequence: TGTGCCAGCAGTCTTTCGATCGGGGTGGAAGGCTACACCTTC. The chain combines TRBV9 with TRBJ1-2; D uncertain. The V end lost 5 bases, the J end lost 8 bases, and 19 bases lay between the germline ends. Looked up from germline, CDR1 is SGDLS and CDR2 is YYNGEE. There are 14 residues in the CDR3.

The chain combines TRBV5-6 with TRBJ2-2; perhaps TRBD1 as D (6 bases). This CDR3 comprises 17 residues. The germline V and J ends were trimmed by 2 bases and 4 bases, with 18 bases remaining between them. CDR1 is SGHDT and CDR2 is YYEEEE in the germline V gene. CDR3 DNA sequence: TGTGCCAGCAGCTTCGACAGGCGCCGGCTGAGCACCGGGGAGCTGTTTTTT. This encodes CASSFDRRRLSTGELFF.

This chain links TRBV30 with TRBJ2-5, with D possibly TRBD1 on 6 matching bases. The CDR3 consists of 14 residues. Trimming removed 7 bases at V and 2 bases at J, with 17 bases between. Germline CDR1 and CDR2: GTSNPN and SVGIG (reference sequence). The CDR3 DNA reads as TGTGCCTCGGGTCCGTCCAGGGGTCAAGAGACCCAGTACTTC. Translated, it gives CASGPSRGQETQYF.